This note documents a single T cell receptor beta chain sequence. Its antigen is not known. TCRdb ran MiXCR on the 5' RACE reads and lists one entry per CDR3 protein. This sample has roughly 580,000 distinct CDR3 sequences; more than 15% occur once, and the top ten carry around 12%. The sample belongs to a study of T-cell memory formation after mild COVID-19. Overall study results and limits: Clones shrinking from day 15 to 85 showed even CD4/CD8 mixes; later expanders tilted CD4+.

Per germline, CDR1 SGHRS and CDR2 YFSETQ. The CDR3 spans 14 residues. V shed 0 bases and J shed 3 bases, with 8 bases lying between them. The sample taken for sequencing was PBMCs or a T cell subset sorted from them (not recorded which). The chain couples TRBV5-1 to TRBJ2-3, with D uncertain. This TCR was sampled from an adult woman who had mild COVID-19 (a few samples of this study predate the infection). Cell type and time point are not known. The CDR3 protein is CASSLEGGTDTQYF. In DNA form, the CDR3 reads TGCGCCAGCAGCTTGGAGGGCGGAACAGATACGCAGTATTTT.